The entry that follows covers one T cell receptor beta chain sequence. This clonotype was recorded a few times. It has no known antigen specificity. The record has no base qualities; no much larger clone is one base away. The reads were generated on an Illumina NovaSeq 6000. Using 5'RACE with constant-segment primers, TCRalpha and TCRbeta cDNA libraries were constructed, with sample barcodes and unique molecular identifiers added in the process. RNA was extracted from every sample with Trizol reagent. Amplification of the libraries took two PCR steps, and the second step added a second sample barcode plus Illumina TruSeq adapters. Sequencing of the libraries was done on an Illumina NovaSeq, producing 2 x 150 bp paired-end reads. Turning to the authors' computational methods: The reads were demultiplexed and collapsed into UMI-guided consensus sequences using migec v1.2.7. Using mixcr v2.1.11, UMI consensuses were aligned to TRA and TRB V and J templates and then assembled into clonotypes. A clonotype was counted as expanded or contracted only when both edgeR and NoisET called the clonotype significant, with the noise models trained on biological replicates. edgeR calls used a false discovery rate-adjusted p below 0.01 and a log2 fold-change threshold of 1. As an exploratory analysis of dynamics, max-normalized trajectories of the 1000 most abundant clonotypes were examined with PCA combined with hierarchical clustering. Each responding clone was given a CD4 or CD8 phenotype based on the CD4+ and CD8+ repertoires, which had been sequenced separately. TCRdb reprocessing: public reads trimmed at Q25 with fastp, clones called with MiXCR, in-frame beta chains kept. Entries are consolidated by CDR3 protein sequence, retaining the most common genes and DNA. The V and J calls reflect TCRdb's pipeline rather than the authors' work. Within this sample are around 300,000 distinct CDR3 sequences, with approximately 8% of them counted one time only. Approximately 22% of the sample lies in the top ten.

Ficoll-Paque density gradient centrifugation was the method used to isolate PBMCs. The CDR3 numbers 17 residues from cysteine through phenylalanine. The CDR3 DNA has 51 bases and is translated from base 1. The germline V gene gives CDR1 as SGHTA and CDR2 as FQGNSA. V sheds 2 bases and J sheds 3 bases, leaving 20 bases between their ends. The entry originates in a study of T-cell memory formation after mild COVID-19 (dated by TCRdb to the early 2020s). Study-wide context: TCR sequence clusters from the two donors were largely donor specific. Longitudinal TCRalpha and TCRbeta repertoire sequencing tracked T-cell clones expanding and contracting after mild COVID-19 in a couple of donors. The cohort comprised two young, previously healthy adult volunteers, one female and one male.

What the authors observed across the whole study: Some responding clones were detected in pre-infection memory, suggesting pre-existing cross-reactive memory T cells joined the SARS-CoV-2 response. Contracting CD4+ clones turned up mainly in the CM and EM memory subsets, whereas EMRA was where CD8+ clones were enriched. Only a couple of mild cases were covered in the study, and larger cohorts including severe cases with pre-infection samples were considered necessary. Clones that contracted from day 15 to 85 showed balanced CD4/CD8 phenotypes, whereas a second wave of clones that expanded from day 15 to 37 leaned towards CD4+. The second-wave clones that peaked on day 37 were not confirmed to be SARS-CoV-2 specific.

The clonotype originates from a man aged 18 to 30 who had mild COVID-19 (a few samples of this study predate the infection). The sample titles of this study are shuffled in the database, so cell type and time point are left out; the donor was told from shared clones. The chain joins TRBV7-2 to TRBJ2-7, and possibly TRBD1, on 6 matching bases. Sequenced input: PBMCs or a T cell subset sorted from them (not recorded which). The nucleotide sequence reads TGTGCCAGCAGCTTATCTCTTCGGACAGCTCATATCTACGAGCAGTACTTC. This encodes CASSLSLRTAHIYEQYF.